In its sample, the clone carrying this T cell receptor beta chain was seen once. This sample is part of a study of blood T cell repertoires in COVID-19. The CDR3 loop spans 12 amino acids. Germline loops: CDR1 MNHEY, CDR2 SVGAGI. V lost 5 bases, J lost 10 bases, and 3 bases stayed unmatched. The assay was immunoSEQ multiplex PCR, and TCRdb's table has in-frame clones only and misses some. The data show roughly 60,000 clones, 70% to 85% seen once. Sequenced material: peripheral blood. The chain is built from TRBV6-5 and TRBJ2-1, with TRBD2 identical over 9 bases. This sequence was found in a man in his 60s with acute or convalescent COVID-19. The CDR3 region is CASSSTSGEQFF. CDR3 sequence (DNA): TGTGCCAGCAGTAGTACTAGCGGGGAGCAGTTCTTC.